This T cell receptor (beta chain) was profiled in a study of T-cell reconstitution after alpha-beta-depleted transplantation in children. Findings and caveats of the study: One year post-transplant, T-cell counts and diversity were largely derived from T cells produced anew. Two months or so post-transplant, alpha-beta T cells reportedly derived from several hundred expanded graft clones.

This clonotype was detected ten times or more. Its antigen is not identified. Using unique molecular identifiers, the investigators prepared the TCRbeta library. One entry per CDR3 protein results from TCRdb running MiXCR on the PCR reads. The data show 350,000 to 500,000 distinct CDR3 sequences, over 40% seen once. CDR3 length equals 13 residues. V dropped 4 bases and J dropped 8; count of bases not matched to a gene: 7. Germline values: CDR1 SGHRS, CDR2 YFSETQ. Sequenced material: PBMCs, taken before TCRalphabeta/CD19-depleted stem cell transplant. The receptor's source is a girl aged 2 to 9 with aplastic anemia, due to receive a stem cell transplant. The chain is built from TRBV5-1 and TRBJ2-7, with 9 bases identical to TRBD1. CDR3 bases: TGCGCCAGCAGCCAAGACAGGGGGTCACAGCAGTACTTC. It encodes CASSQDRGSQQYF.